One and the same sample provided the 19 T cell receptor beta chains below, sequenced in a study of blood T cell repertoires in COVID-19. TCRdb's table, derived via immunoSEQ multiplex PCR, lists solely in-frame clones and lacks some. This sample carries about 190,000 clones, roughly 80% of them seen once, and the ten largest clones take around 12%. The source material was peripheral blood. All receptors derive from a woman aged 50 to 60 with acute or convalescent COVID-19.

The chain has TRBV25-1 and TRBJ1-3; 8 bases line up with TRBD1. Germline-derived CDR1 and CDR2 are MGHDK and SYGVNS. V was pared by 7 bases and J by 0 bases, with 2 bases of the junction left unmatched. The length of the CDR3 is 14 residues. CDR3: CASTGTGSGNTIYF. CDR3 bases: TGTGCCAGCACAGGGACAGGCTCTGGAAACACCATATATTTT.

This clone occurred a few times. The gene calls are TRBV7-9 and TRBJ1-1; D gene ambiguous. From germline, CDR1 is SEHNR and CDR2 FQNEAQ (reference sequence). The germline V and J ends were trimmed by 2 bases and 5 bases, with 9 bases remaining between them. The CDR3 length is 13 residues. In DNA, the CDR3 is TGTGCCAGCAGCTTAAAAGGAGGGACTGAAGCTTTCTTT. It translates to CASSLKGGTEAFF.

The V gene is TRBV28, the J gene TRBJ2-1; 10 nucleotides align to TRBD2. Germline CDR1 reads MDHEN; CDR2 reads SYDVKM. This CDR3 is 17 amino acids long. The trim removed 6 bases at V and 5 bases at J, leaving 13 bases unmatched. The CDR3 DNA sequence: TGTGCCAGCAGCACTTCAGCGGGAGGGAGGCTCCACAATGAGCAGTTCTTC. This translates into CASSTSAGGRLHNEQFF. The full variable domain, with the rest looked up from reference TRBV28 and TRBJ2-1, is DVKVTQSSRYLVKRTGEKVFLECVQDMDHENMFWYRQDPGLGLRLIYFSYDVKMKEKGDIPEGYSVSREKKERFSLILESASTNQTSMYLCASSTSAGGRLHNEQFFGPGTRLTVL.

Worth noting for this clone: Relative to the germline gene, one junction end is altered; a read error may explain this. This chain links TRBV19 with TRBJ1-5; TRBD1 matches 8 bases. The CDR3 spans 13 residues. Germline lookup yields CDR1 LNHDA and CDR2 SQIVND (reference sequence). CDR3 region: CASSITTGQVYDF. CDR3 sequence (DNA): TGTGCCAGTAGTATAACGACGGGACAGGTATATGATTTT.

The rearrangement links TRBV19 to TRBJ1-5; D call uncertain. From germline, CDR1 is LNHDA and CDR2 SQIVND (reference sequence). V lost 1 base to trimming and J lost 2 bases, with 6 bases between them. This CDR3 spans 14 amino acids. The CDR3 spells CASSIVVGNQPQHF. In DNA, the CDR3 is TGTGCCAGTAGTATAGTTGTCGGCAATCAGCCCCAGCATTTT.

This clone appeared once. The chain carries TRBV20-1 and TRBJ2-3; D gene uncertain. This CDR3 has 16 amino acids. Germline-derived CDR1 and CDR2 are DFQATT and SNEGSKA (reference sequence). The V end was cut by 3 bases, the J end by 5 bases, with 21 bases between. Here the CDR3 reads CSASSFSLESLDTQYF. The CDR3 DNA follows: TGCAGTGCTAGTTCGTTTTCGCTAGAGTCACTAGATACGCAGTATTTT.

The chain carries TRBV20-1 and TRBJ2-7, with 7 bases identical to TRBD1. The CDR3 runs to 15 residues. From germline, CDR1 is DFQATT and CDR2 SNEGSKA (reference sequence). The V segment lost 3 bases and the J segment 3 bases; nucleotides outside the gene matches: 11. This CDR3 is CSASVTGAFFYEQYF. The CDR3 nucleotides are TGCAGTGCTAGTGTTACAGGGGCTTTTTTCTACGAGCAGTACTTC.

The chain links TRBV6-5 to TRBJ1-5, with no clear D. The CDR3 runs 13 residues. Germline CDR1 MNHEY, CDR2 SVGAGI. V was cut by 0 bases and J by 5 bases, with 5 bases left in between. The CDR3 coding sequence is TGTGCCAGCAGTTACTCGAGGGATCAGCCCCAGCATTTT. Translating gives CASSYSRDQPQHF.

V and J are TRBV27 and TRBJ2-1; 11 bases line up with TRBD2. Germline assignment: CDR1 MNHEY and CDR2 SMNVEV (reference sequence). The CDR3 covers 18 residues. V shed 4 bases and J 5 bases; nucleotides not matched to a gene: 13. CDR3: CASSSISLLAGVNNEQFF. The CDR3 DNA sequence: TGTGCCAGCAGTTCCATCTCTCTACTAGCGGGAGTTAACAATGAGCAGTTCTTC.

The chain combines TRBV5-1 with TRBJ2-1; the match to TRBD2 covers 8 bases. Per the germline V gene, CDR1 is SGHRS and CDR2 is YFSETQ. The CDR3 has 16 amino acids. With 0 bases clipped from V and 8 bases from J, the junction kept 10 bases outside the gene matches. CDR3 nucleotide sequence: TGCGCCAGCAGCTTGGAGGGAGCGGGGGCCTGGGATGAGCAGTTCTTC. This codes for CASSLEGAGAWDEQFF.

The J gene is TRBJ1-2, the V gene TRBV30; 9 bases are shared with TRBD1. Germline CDR1 and CDR2: GTSNPN and SVGIG (reference sequence). The CDR3 is 14 amino acids. The ends lost 0 bases at V and 6 bases at J; junction bases unmatched: 5. The CDR3 region has the DNA TGTGCCTGGAGTGTACTAGGGACAGGGAATGGCTACACCTTC. Protein: CAWSVLGTGNGYTF.

The chain uses TRBV28 and TRBJ2-7; D is undetermined. The CDR3 sequence is 11 residues long. Looked up from germline, CDR1 is MDHEN and CDR2 is SYDVKM. V dropped 5 bases and J dropped 3 bases, with 5 bases sitting between them. The CDR3 loop is CASSNNYEQYF. Here the CDR3 DNA reads TGTGCCAGCAGTAACAACTACGAGCAGTACTTC.

The chain has TRBV27 and TRBJ2-7, with 10 bases identical to TRBD1. The V segment lost 5 bases and the J segment 7 bases; nucleotides outside the gene matches: 11. The germline V gene encodes CDR1 MNHEY and CDR2 SMNVEV (reference sequence). The CDR3 loop spans 15 amino acids. The CDR3 DNA follows: TGTGCCAGCAGTCCCTATAGACAGGGGGCGCGGGAGCAGTACTTC. Protein product: CASSPYRQGAREQYF.

The V call is TRBV15, the J call TRBJ2-3, with TRBD1 matching 8 bases. V shed 3 bases and J 4 bases; nucleotides not matched to a gene: 6. The CDR3 runs 15 residues. Germline lookup yields CDR1 LNHNV and CDR2 YYDKDF (reference sequence). CDR3 sequence: CATSRQDRAADTQYF. The CDR3 DNA follows: TGTGCCACCAGCAGGCAGGACAGGGCGGCAGATACGCAGTATTTT.

The chain carries TRBV5-1 and TRBJ1-6; D is unclear. Trimming removed 4 bases at V and 6 bases at J, with 8 bases between. The germline V gene encodes CDR1 SGHRS and CDR2 YFSETQ. CDR3 length: 13 residues. This CDR3 is CASSVDGNSPLHF. The CDR3 coding sequence is TGCGCCAGCAGCGTGGACGGTAATTCACCCCTCCACTTT.

The V and J genes are TRBV4-1 and TRBJ1-1; the D is unclear. From germline, CDR1 is MGHRA and CDR2 YSYEKL. This CDR3 contains 15 residues. The V end was cut by 0 bases, the J end by 10 bases, with 18 bases between. The CDR3 DNA sequence: TGCGCCAGCAGCCAAGATTTGGGAAGCGGACGGGGAGCTTTCTTT. It codes for CASSQDLGSGRGAFF.

The CDR3: CSVLRGRVATDTQYF. The CDR3 nucleotides are TGCAGCGTCCTGCGGGGGCGGGTCGCCACAGATACGCAGTATTTT. The J gene is TRBJ2-3, the V gene TRBV29-1; D is possibly TRBD2 (7 bases). Germline values: CDR1 SQVTM, CDR2 ANQGSEA. This CDR3 has 15 amino acids. The ends were cut back, 6 bases at V and 2 bases at J, with 18 bases in the middle.

This clone occurred once. V and J are TRBV28 and TRBJ2-7; TRBD1 agrees at 7 bases. CDR1 and CDR2 (germline): MDHEN, SYDVKM. Trimming cost V 6 bases and J 7 bases; bases outside gene matches: 12. This CDR3 is 14 amino acids long. CDR3 nucleotide sequence: TGTGCCAGCAGCCAAACCGGGACAGTTAGGGAGCAGTACTTC. It is translated as CASSQTGTVREQYF.

The chain joins TRBV30 to TRBJ2-7, with a weak D call TRBD1 (6 bases). There are 15 residues in the CDR3. Trimming stripped 3 bases from V and 5 bases from J, with 20 bases between. Germline CDR1 and CDR2: GTSNPN and SVGIG (reference sequence). The CDR3 region is CAWRDRGELSNEQYF. In DNA form, the CDR3 reads TGTGCCTGGAGGGACAGAGGCGAGCTTTCCAACGAGCAGTACTTC.